This T cell receptor beta chain was found in a study of molecular identifiers for immune sequencing clone quantification. Findings of the study overall: Effector cells had over 98% of their molecules in clones above 20 RNA copies, while naive cells had under 1%.

The V gene's germline CDR1 is LGHDT and CDR2 YNNKEL (reference sequence). The trim removed 1 base at V and 2 bases at J, leaving 5 bases unmatched. The length of the CDR3 is 15 residues. A word on this clonotype: What it binds is not known.

TCRdb itself ran the PCR reads through MiXCR, one entry per CDR3 protein. The data show 60,000 to 70,000 distinct CDR3 sequences, 15% to 20% seen once. The sequencing sample was made of naive CD8+ T cells from blood, with Jurkat cell RNA spiked in. Subset in this sample: FACS-sorted CD8+CD4-CCR7+CD45RA+ naive T cells. This TCR derives from a human donor in good health. Some libraries in this study had Jurkat cell RNA spiked in. The chain couples TRBV3-1 to TRBJ2-7; 7 bases align to TRBD2. CDR3 nucleotides: TGTGCCAGCAGCCAAGCATCGCGGGGGACCTACGAGCAGTACTTC. Translated, it gives CASSQASRGTYEQYF.